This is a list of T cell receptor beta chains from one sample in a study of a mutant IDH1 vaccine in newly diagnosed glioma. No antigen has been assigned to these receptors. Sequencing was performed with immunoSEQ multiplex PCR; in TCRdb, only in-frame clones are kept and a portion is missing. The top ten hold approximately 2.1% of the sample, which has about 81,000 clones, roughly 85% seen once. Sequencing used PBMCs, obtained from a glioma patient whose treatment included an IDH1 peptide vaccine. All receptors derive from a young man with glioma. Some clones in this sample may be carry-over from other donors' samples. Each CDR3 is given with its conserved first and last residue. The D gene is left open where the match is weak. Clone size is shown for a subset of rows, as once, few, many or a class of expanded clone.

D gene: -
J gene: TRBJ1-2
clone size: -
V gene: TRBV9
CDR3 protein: CASSVFVGGYTF
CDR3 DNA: TGTGCCAGCAGCGTCTTCGTAGGAGGCTACACCTTC

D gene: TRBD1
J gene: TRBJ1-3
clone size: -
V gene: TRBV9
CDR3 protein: CASSPMDRASGNTIYF
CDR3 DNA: TGTGCCAGCAGCCCGATGGACAGGGCCTCGGGAAACACCATATATTTT

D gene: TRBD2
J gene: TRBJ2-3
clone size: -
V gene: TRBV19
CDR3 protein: CATGLAGITDTQYF
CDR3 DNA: TGTGCCACCGGTCTAGCGGGAATCACAGATACGCAGTATTTT

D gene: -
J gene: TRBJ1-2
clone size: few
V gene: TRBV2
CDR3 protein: CASSRNYGYTF
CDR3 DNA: TGTGCCAGCAGCAGGAACTATGGCTACACCTTC

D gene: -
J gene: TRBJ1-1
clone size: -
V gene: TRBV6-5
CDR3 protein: CASSYSRQALGAFF
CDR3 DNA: TGTGCCAGCAGTTACTCGAGACAGGCCCTGGGGGCTTTCTTT

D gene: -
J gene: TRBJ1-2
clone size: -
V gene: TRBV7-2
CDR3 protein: CASSLPLRGYTF
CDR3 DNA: TGTGCCAGCAGCTTACCACTAAGGGGCTACACCTTC

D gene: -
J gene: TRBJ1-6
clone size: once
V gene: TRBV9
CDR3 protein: CASSVDSGRGHSPLHF
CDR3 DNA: TGTGCCAGCAGCGTAGATTCGGGCAGGGGCCATTCACCCCTCCACTTT

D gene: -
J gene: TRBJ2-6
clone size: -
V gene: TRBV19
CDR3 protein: CASTRDWYSGANVLTF
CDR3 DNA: TGTGCCAGTACTCGGGACTGGTACTCTGGGGCCAACGTCCTGACTTTC

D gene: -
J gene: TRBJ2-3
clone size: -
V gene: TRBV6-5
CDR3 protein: CASSYSKVPDTQYF
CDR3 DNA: TGTGCCAGCAGTTACTCGAAGGTCCCAGATACGCAGTATTTT

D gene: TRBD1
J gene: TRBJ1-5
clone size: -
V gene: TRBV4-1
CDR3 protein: CASSLKGDRAGAQHF
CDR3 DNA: TGCGCCAGCAGCCTAAAAGGGGACAGGGCTGGAGCCCAGCATTTT

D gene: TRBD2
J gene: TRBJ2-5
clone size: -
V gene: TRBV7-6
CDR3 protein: CASSVGASGYQETQYF
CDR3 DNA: TGTGCCAGCAGCGTAGGCGCTAGCGGATACCAAGAGACCCAGTACTTC

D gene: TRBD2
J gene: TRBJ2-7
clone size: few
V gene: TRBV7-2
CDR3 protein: CASSLGLADAYEQYF
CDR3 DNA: TGTGCCAGCAGCCTTGGACTAGCAGACGCCTACGAGCAGTACTTC

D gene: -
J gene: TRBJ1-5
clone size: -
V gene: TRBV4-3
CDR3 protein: CASSQDWQGSNQPQHF
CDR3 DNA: TGCGCCAGCAGCCAAGATTGGCAAGGGTCCAATCAGCCCCAGCATTTT

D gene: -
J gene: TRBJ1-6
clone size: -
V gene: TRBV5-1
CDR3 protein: CASSLGGVGNSPLHF
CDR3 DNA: TGCGCCAGCAGCTTGGGTGGGGTAGGCAATTCACCCCTCCACTTT

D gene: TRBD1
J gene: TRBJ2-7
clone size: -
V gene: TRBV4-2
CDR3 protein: CASSQEGTGSYEQYF
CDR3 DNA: TGTGCCAGCAGCCAAGAAGGGACAGGGTCATACGAGCAGTACTTC

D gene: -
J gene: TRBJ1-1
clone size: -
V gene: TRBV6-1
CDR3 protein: CASTGQLNTEAFF
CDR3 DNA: TGTGCCAGCACGGGACAACTGAACACTGAAGCTTTCTTT

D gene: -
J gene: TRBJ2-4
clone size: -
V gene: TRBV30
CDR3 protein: CAWGPKGAKNIQYF
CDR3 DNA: TGTGCCTGGGGGCCCAAAGGAGCCAAAAACATTCAGTACTTC